This TCR beta chain came from a study of cytomegalovirus exposure and HLA in healthy donors. Points from the study as a whole: HLA alleles showed associations with roughly 17,000 TCR beta sequences in a later analysis, at a 0.05 false discovery rate.

The PCR had 60 Vbeta and 13 Jbeta primers. Using immunoSEQ multiplex PCR, the repertoire was profiled, and TCRdb retains in-frame clones only, with some absent. The sample comprises more than 120,000 clones, 75% to 80% of which are singletons, and approximately 5.6% rests with the top ten. The V end lost 6 bases, the J end lost 0 bases, and 15 bases lay between the germline ends. The CDR3 sequence is 14 residues long. Germline V gives CDR1 SQVTM, CDR2 ANQGSEA. Turning to this clone: Its antigen is unidentified.

The sequenced sample consisted of PBMCs. The chain combines TRBV29-1 with TRBJ2-7; D perhaps matches TRBD1 (5 bases). The origin of this receptor is a woman in her 40s in good health and CMV-seropositive. This chain's CDR3 is CSVHDSQSSYEQYF. The CDR3 nucleotides are TGCAGCGTACACGACAGCCAGTCCTCCTACGAGCAGTACTTC.